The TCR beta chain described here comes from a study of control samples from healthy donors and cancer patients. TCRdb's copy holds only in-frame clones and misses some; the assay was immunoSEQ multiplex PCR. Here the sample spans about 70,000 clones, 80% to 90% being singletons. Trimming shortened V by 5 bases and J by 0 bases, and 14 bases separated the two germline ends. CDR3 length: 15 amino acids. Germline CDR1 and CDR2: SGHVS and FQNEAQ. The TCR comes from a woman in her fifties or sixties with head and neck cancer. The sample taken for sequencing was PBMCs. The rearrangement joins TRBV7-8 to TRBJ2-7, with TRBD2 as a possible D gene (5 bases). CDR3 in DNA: TGTGCCAGCAGCCTCGTGAGGGCTAGCTCCTACGAGCAGTACTTC. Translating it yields CASSLVRASSYEQYF.